Listed below are T cell receptor beta chains from one sample, sequenced in a study of T cells in Graves' hyperthyroidism and ophthalmopathy. TCRdb redid the calling of the multiplex PCR reads with MiXCR, one entry per CDR3 protein. The sample records about 34,000 distinct CDR3 sequences, around 53% being singletons. Input material: blood. The origin of the receptors is a woman in her thirties or forties with Graves' ophthalmopathy. CDR3s include the opening cysteine and the closing phenylalanine or tryptophan. Each record gives: D gene, J gene, V gene, clone size, CDR3 protein, CDR3 DNA. A D gene is named only where the DNA matches it firmly. Clone size is given for some rows only: seen once, a few or many times, or a class if the clone is expanded.

D gene: TRBD1
J gene: TRBJ2-5
V gene: TRBV15
clone size: .
CDR3 protein: CATSRERGGRDREETQYF
CDR3 DNA: TGTGCCACCAGCAGAGAACGCGGGGGACGGGACAGGGAAGAGACCCAGTACTTC

D gene: .
J gene: TRBJ2-2
V gene: TRBV6-4
clone size: once
CDR3 protein: CASSEGELLF
CDR3 DNA: TGTGCCAGCAGTGAAGGGGAGCTGCTTTTT

D gene: .
J gene: TRBJ1-2
V gene: TRBV19
clone size: .
CDR3 protein: CASSIMAGTPSSNYGYTF
CDR3 DNA: TGTGCCAGTAGTATTATGGCAGGGACACCCTCATCTAACTATGGCTACACCTTC

D gene: .
J gene: TRBJ1-5
V gene: TRBV29-1
clone size: .
CDR3 protein: CSSYGEGNQPQHF
CDR3 DNA: TGCAGCAGTTACGGGGAGGGCAATCAGCCCCAGCATTTT

D gene: .
J gene: TRBJ2-7
V gene: TRBV6-5
clone size: many
CDR3 protein: CASSYSSQDSYEQYF
CDR3 DNA: TGTGCCAGCAGTTACTCGAGTCAGGACTCCTACGAGCAGTACTTC

D gene: TRBD1
J gene: TRBJ2-5
V gene: TRBV7-6
clone size: .
CDR3 protein: CASSLGARTGASQYF
CDR3 DNA: TGTGCCAGCAGCTTGGGGGCCCGGACAGGGGCGTCCCAGTACTTC

D gene: .
J gene: TRBJ2-5
V gene: TRBV10-3
clone size: .
CDR3 protein: CAISESVSWGTQYF
CDR3 DNA: TGTGCCATCAGTGAGTCTGTTAGCTGGGGGACCCAGTACTTC

D gene: .
J gene: TRBJ1-1
V gene: TRBV3-1
clone size: many
CDR3 protein: CASSQGRHTEAFF
CDR3 DNA: TGTGCCAGCAGCCAGGGAAGGCACACTGAAGCTTTCTTT

D gene: .
J gene: TRBJ2-3
V gene: TRBV7-2
clone size: many
CDR3 protein: CASSLAPPGSSTDTQYF
CDR3 DNA: TGTGCCAGCAGCTTAGCCCCCCCAGGAAGTAGCACAGATACGCAGTATTTT

D gene: .
J gene: TRBJ1-5
V gene: TRBV20-1
clone size: .
CDR3 protein: CSARDLDSAGAGGRQPQHF
CDR3 DNA: TGCAGTGCTAGAGATCTCGATTCGGCAGGGGCGGGTGGGCGGCAGCCCCAGCATTTT

D gene: TRBD2
J gene: TRBJ2-2
V gene: TRBV14
clone size: .
CDR3 protein: CASSHYTSGGAPGELFF
CDR3 DNA: TGTGCCAGCAGCCATTATACTAGCGGGGGGGCCCCCGGGGAGCTGTTTTTT

D gene: .
J gene: TRBJ1-1
V gene: TRBV20-1
clone size: many
CDR3 protein: CRTGPRGEAFF
CDR3 DNA: TGCAGAACAGGGCCCAGGGGTGAAGCTTTCTTT

D gene: TRBD1
J gene: TRBJ2-7
V gene: TRBV10-3
clone size: .
CDR3 protein: CAISDRPGTDYEQYF
CDR3 DNA: TGTGCCATCAGTGACCGTCCCGGGACAGACTACGAGCAGTACTTC

D gene: TRBD1
J gene: TRBJ2-7
V gene: TRBV6-6
clone size: many
CDR3 protein: CASSDRGQLYEQYF
CDR3 DNA: TGTGCCAGCAGTGACAGGGGGCAACTCTACGAGCAGTACTTC

D gene: TRBD1
J gene: TRBJ1-3
V gene: TRBV29-1
clone size: .
CDR3 protein: CSVESPGTGVVSSGNTIYF
CDR3 DNA: TGCAGCGTTGAAAGTCCCGGGACAGGCGTTGTAAGCTCTGGAAACACCATATATTTT

D gene: .
J gene: TRBJ2-1
V gene: TRBV24-1
clone size: .
CDR3 protein: CATSDLDRTYNEQFF
CDR3 DNA: TGTGCCACCAGTGATTTAGACAGGACCTACAATGAGCAGTTCTTC